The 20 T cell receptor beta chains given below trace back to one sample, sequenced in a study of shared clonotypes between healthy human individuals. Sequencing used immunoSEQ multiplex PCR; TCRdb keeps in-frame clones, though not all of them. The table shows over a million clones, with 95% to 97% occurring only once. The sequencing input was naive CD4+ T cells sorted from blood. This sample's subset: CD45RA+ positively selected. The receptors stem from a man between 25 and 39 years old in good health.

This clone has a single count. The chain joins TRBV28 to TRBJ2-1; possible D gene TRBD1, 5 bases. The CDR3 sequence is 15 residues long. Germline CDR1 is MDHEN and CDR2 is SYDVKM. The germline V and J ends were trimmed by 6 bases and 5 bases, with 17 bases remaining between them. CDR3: CASRHNPFRDNEQFF. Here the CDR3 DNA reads TGTGCCAGCAGGCATAATCCATTCAGGGACAATGAGCAGTTCTTC.

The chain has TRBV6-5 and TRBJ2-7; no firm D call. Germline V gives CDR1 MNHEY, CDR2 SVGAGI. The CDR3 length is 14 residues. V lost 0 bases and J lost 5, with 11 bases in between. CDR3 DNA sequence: TGTGCCAGCAGTTACTCTCCCGGTCAAAACGAGCAGTACTTC. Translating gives CASSYSPGQNEQYF.

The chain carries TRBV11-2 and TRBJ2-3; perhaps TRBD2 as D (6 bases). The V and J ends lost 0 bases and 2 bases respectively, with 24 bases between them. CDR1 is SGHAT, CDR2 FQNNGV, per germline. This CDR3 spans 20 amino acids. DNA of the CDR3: TGTGCCAGCAGCTTAGATGGGGGAGGAGTCCAGCACCTGTACACAGATACGCAGTATTTT. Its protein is CASSLDGGGVQHLYTDTQYF.

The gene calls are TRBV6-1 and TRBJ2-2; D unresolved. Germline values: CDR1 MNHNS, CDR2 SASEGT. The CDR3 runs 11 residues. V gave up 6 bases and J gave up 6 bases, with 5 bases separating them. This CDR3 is CASSMSGELFF. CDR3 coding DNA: TGTGCCAGCAGCATGTCCGGGGAGCTGTTTTTT.

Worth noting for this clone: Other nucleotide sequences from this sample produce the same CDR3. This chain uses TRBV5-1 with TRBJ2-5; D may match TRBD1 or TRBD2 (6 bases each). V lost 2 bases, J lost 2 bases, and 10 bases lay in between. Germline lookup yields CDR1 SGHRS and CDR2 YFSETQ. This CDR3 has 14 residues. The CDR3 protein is CASSLQGGQETQYF. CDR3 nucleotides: TGCGCCAGCAGCTTACAGGGAGGTCAAGAGACCCAGTACTTC.

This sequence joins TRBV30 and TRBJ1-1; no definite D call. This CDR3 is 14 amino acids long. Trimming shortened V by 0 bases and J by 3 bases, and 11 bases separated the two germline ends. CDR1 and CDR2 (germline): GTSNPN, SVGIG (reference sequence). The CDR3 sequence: CAWSVLGRDTEAFF. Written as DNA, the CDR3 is TGTGCCTGGAGTGTGCTGGGGAGGGACACTGAAGCTTTCTTT.

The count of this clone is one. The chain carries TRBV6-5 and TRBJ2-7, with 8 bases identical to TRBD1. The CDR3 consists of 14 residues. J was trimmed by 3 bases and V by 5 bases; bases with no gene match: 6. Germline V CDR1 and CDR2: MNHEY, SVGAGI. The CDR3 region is CASSTTGADYEQYF. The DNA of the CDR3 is TGTGCCAGCAGTACGACAGGGGCGGACTACGAGCAGTACTTC.

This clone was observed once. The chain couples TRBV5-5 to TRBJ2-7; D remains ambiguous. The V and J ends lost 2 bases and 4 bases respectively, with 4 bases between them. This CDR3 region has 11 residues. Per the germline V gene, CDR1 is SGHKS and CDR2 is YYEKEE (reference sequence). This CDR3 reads CASSLRYEQYF. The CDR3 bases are TGTGCCAGCAGCTTACGATACGAGCAGTACTTC.

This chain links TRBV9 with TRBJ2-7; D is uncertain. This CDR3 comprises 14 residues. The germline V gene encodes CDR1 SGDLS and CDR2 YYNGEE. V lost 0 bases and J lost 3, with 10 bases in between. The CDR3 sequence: CASSVGADGYEQYF. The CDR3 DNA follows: TGTGCCAGCAGCGTAGGGGCAGACGGCTACGAGCAGTACTTC.

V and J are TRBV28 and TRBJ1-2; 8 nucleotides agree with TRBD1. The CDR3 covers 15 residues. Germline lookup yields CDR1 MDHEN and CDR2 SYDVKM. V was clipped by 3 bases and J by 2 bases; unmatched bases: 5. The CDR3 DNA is TGTGCCAGCAGTTTGCGGGACAGGATAAACTATGGCTACACCTTC. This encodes CASSLRDRINYGYTF.

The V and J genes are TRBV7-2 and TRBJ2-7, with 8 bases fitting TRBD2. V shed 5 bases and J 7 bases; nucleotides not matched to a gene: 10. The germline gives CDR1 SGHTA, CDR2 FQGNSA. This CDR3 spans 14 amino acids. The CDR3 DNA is TGTGCCAGCAGCAGAAGCGGGGGCGGAGGGGAGCAGTACTTC. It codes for CASSRSGGGGEQYF.

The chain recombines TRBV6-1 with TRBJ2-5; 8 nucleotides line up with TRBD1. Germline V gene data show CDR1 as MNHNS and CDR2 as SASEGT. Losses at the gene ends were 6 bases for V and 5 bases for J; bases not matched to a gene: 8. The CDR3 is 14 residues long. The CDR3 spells CASRMDRVRETQYF. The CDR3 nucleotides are TGTGCCAGCAGGATGGACAGGGTGAGGGAGACCCAGTACTTC.

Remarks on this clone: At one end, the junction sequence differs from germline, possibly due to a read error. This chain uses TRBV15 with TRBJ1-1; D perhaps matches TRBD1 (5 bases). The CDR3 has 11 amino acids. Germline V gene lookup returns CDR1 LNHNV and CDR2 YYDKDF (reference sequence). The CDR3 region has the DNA TGTGCCACCAGCAGAGATCCGGGACTGAATTTT. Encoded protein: CATSRDPGLNF. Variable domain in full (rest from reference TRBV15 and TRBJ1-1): DAMVIQNPRYQVTQFGKPVTLSCSQTLNHNVMYWYQQKSSQAPKLLFHYYDKDFNNEADTPDNFQSRRPNTSFCFLDIRSPGLGDTAMYLCATSRDPGLNFGQGTRLTVV.

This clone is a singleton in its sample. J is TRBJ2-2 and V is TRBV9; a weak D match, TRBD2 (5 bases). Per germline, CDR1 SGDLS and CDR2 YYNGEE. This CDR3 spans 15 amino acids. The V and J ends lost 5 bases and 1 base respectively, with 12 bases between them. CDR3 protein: CASSRGQMNTGELFF. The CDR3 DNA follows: TGTGCCAGCAGTAGAGGGCAGATGAACACCGGGGAGCTGTTTTTT.

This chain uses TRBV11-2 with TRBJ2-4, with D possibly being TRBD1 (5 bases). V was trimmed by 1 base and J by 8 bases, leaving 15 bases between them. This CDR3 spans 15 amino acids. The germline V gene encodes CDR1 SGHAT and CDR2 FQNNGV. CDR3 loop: CASSLGGRSRDIQYF. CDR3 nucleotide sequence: TGTGCCAGCAGCTTAGGGGGCAGAAGTCGGGACATTCAGTACTTC.

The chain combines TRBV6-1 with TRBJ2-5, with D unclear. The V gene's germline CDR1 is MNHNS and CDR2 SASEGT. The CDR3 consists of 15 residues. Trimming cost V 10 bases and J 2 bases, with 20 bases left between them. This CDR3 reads CATLRQVSGQETQYF. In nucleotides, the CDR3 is TGTGCCACCCTACGCCAGGTTTCCGGGCAAGAGACCCAGTACTTC.

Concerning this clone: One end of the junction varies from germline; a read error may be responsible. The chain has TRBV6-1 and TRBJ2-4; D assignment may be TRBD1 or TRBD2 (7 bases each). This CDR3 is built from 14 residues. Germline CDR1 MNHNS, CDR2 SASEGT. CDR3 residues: CASSGDSQAGARNF. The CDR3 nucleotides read TGTGCCAGCAGTGGGGACAGTCAGGCGGGAGCCCGAAACTTC.

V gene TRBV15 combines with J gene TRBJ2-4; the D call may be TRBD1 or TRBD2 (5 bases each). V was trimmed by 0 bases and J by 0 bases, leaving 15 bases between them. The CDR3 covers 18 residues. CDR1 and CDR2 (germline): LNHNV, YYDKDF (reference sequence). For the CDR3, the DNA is TGTGCCACCAGCAGAGATAGGGGAGTGGTTGTAGCCAAAAACATTCAGTACTTC. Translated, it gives CATSRDRGVVVAKNIQYF. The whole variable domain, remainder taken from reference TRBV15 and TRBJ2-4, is DAMVIQNPRYQVTQFGKPVTLSCSQTLNHNVMYWYQQKSSQAPKLLFHYYDKDFNNEADTPDNFQSRRPNTSFCFLDIRSPGLGDTAMYLCATSRDRGVVVAKNIQYFGAGTRLSVL.

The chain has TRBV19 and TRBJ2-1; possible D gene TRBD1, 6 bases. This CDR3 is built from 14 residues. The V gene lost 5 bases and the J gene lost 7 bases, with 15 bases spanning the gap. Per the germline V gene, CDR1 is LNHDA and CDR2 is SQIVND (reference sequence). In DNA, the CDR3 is TGTGCCAGTAGTGGGCACAGGGAGAATAATGAGCAGTTCTTC. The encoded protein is CASSGHRENNEQFF.

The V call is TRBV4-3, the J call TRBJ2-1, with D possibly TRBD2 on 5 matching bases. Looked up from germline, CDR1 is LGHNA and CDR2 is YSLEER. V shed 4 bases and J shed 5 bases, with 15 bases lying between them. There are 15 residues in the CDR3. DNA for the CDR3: TGCGCCAGCAGCCCTCGACTACTCCTACACAATGAGCAGTTCTTC. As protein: CASSPRLLLHNEQFF.